This T cell receptor (beta chain) was captured by sequencing in a study of blood T cell repertoires in COVID-19. Study as a whole: Sample material is recorded as cDNA or gDNA derived from T cells, B-cell-depleted T cells, or PBMCs.

Participants had their cohort set by participant-reported clinical history. Authors' data handling: Reference gene primers were amplified, and this amplification served to estimate nucleated cell counts. This table comes from immunoSEQ multiplex PCR, and its TCRdb copy is limited to in-frame clones, with some not included. V, J and clone size derive from that table, while D and trimming were established from the DNA sequence. The sample shows some 210,000 clones, approximately 86% of them seen only once. Looked up from germline, CDR1 is ENHRY and CDR2 is SYGVKD. V gave up 7 bases and J gave up 8 bases; unmatched junction bases: 10. This CDR3 has 15 amino acids.

Material for sequencing was PBMCs or T cells enriched from blood (not recorded which). The receptor's source is a man younger than 35 with acute COVID-19. The V call is TRBV10-3, the J call TRBJ1-3; TRBD1 matches at 11 bases. The CDR3 DNA follows: TGTGCCATCAATCGACTCGGACAGGGGGCTGACACCATATATTTT. It encodes CAINRLGQGADTIYF.